This paragraph covers one T cell receptor (beta chain) sequence. Its specificity is unknown. The ends were cut back, 0 bases at V and 7 bases at J, with 16 bases in the middle. Germline V lookup: CDR1 SGHRS, CDR2 YFSETQ. This CDR3 has 16 residues. These data originate in a study of shared clonotypes between healthy human individuals. Assay: immunoSEQ multiplex PCR; the TCRdb copy retains only in-frame clones and omits some. The data show about 1 million clones, with roughly 80% seen just once and about 1.5% held by the top ten. Whole-study findings and limits: Naive subsets tended to show greater estimated richness than memory subsets.

The V and J genes are TRBV5-1 and TRBJ1-4, with D tentatively TRBD1 (5 bases). Sequencing was done on a sample of memory CD4+ T cells sorted from blood. As to subset: CD45RA-negative fraction. The clonotype comes from a man younger than 35 in good health. The CDR3 nucleotides read TGCGCCAGCAGCTTGGGGCGTGTGGGGCCGGGTGAAAAACTGTTTTTT. Translated: CASSLGRVGPGEKLFF. Together with reference TRBV5-1 and TRBJ1-4, the CDR3 gives the full variable domain: KAGVTQTPRYLIKTRGQQVTLSCSPISGHRSVSWYQQTPGQGLQFLFEYFSETQRNKGNFPGRFSGRQFSNSRSEMNVSTLELGDSALYLCASSLGRVGPGEKLFFGSGTQLSVL.